These 21 T cell receptor beta chains share one sample of origin, sequenced in a study of T cells in localized non-small cell lung cancer. The assay was immunoSEQ multiplex PCR, and TCRdb's table has in-frame clones only and misses some. The sample shows over 70,000 clones, approximately 91% of them seen only once. Material: PBMCs, obtained before any cancer treatment. Source of these receptors: a woman aged 35 to 70 with stage II squamous cell lung carcinoma.

The DNA of the CDR3 is TGTGCCAGCAGTCCACCTAGCGGGATTCCCTACGAGCAGTACTTC. It codes for CASSPPSGIPYEQYF. The chain recombines TRBV5-4 with TRBJ2-7; 9 nucleotides agree with TRBD2. The germline V gene encodes CDR1 SGHNT and CDR2 YYREEE (reference sequence). Trimming at V came to 5 bases and at J to 2 bases, leaving 8 bases not matched to a gene. CDR3 size: 15 residues.

The chain is built from TRBV7-8 and TRBJ2-1, with D possibly being TRBD1 (5 bases). This CDR3 region has 15 residues. Germline values: CDR1 SGHVS, CDR2 FQNEAQ. Trimming removed 1 base at V and 0 bases at J, with 7 bases between. CDR3 coding DNA: TGTGCCAGCAGCTTAGAGGGGTTCTCCTACAATGAGCAGTTCTTC. Translating gives CASSLEGFSYNEQFF.

This chain connects TRBV7-6 to TRBJ1-2; D is possibly TRBD1 (5 bases). The CDR3 has 16 amino acids. Between the trimmed V and J ends, which lost 5 bases and 6 bases, there was a span of 22 bases. Germline loops: CDR1 SGHVS, CDR2 FNYEAQ. The CDR3: CASSPQDRGAVDGYTF. CDR3 in DNA: TGTGCCAGCAGCCCGCAAGACAGAGGGGCGGTGGATGGCTACACCTTC.

The rearrangement joins TRBV30 to TRBJ2-6; tentative D call: TRBD1 (6 bases). The CDR3 has 16 amino acids. Germline values: CDR1 GTSNPN, CDR2 SVGIG (reference sequence). V shed 1 base and J shed 0 bases, with 10 bases lying between them. The CDR3 DNA reads TGTGCCTGGAGTGACCAGGGGATCTCTGGGGCCAACGTCCTGACTTTC. Translation: CAWSDQGISGANVLTF.

This clone was recorded only once. The chain is built from TRBV5-1 and TRBJ2-3, with TRBD1 matching over 9 bases. Germline V gene lookup returns CDR1 SGHRS and CDR2 YFSETQ. The CDR3 contains 14 residues. Trimming removed 5 bases from V and 4 bases from J; junction bases left unmatched: 5. Here the CDR3 DNA reads TGCGCCAGCAGAGGGGACAGGGTTGCAGATACGCAGTATTTT. This translates into CASRGDRVADTQYF.

The chain recombines TRBV11-3 with TRBJ2-1; 8 positions match TRBD2. Germline CDR1 reads SGHNT; CDR2 reads YENEEA. The CDR3 length is 14 residues. Unmatched junction bases numbered 7, after V lost 5 bases and J lost 7 bases. Written as DNA, the CDR3 is TGTGCCAGCAGCACGGGGGGGTTTGGGAATGAGCAGTTCTTC. This codes for CASSTGGFGNEQFF.

The chain is built from TRBV6-1 and TRBJ1-2, with 9 positions matching TRBD1. Germline V gene sequence: CDR1 MNHNS, CDR2 SASEGT. With V trimmed by 5 bases and J by 8 bases, 9 bases remained unmatched. The CDR3 has 14 residues. In nucleotides, the CDR3 is TGTGCCAGCAGTAGGGACAGGGTTGTTGGCGGCTACACCTTC. Its protein product is CASSRDRVVGGYTF.

The chain carries TRBV28 and TRBJ2-7, with unresolved D. The V end was cut by 1 base, the J end by 2 bases, with 18 bases between. This CDR3 spans 17 amino acids. Germline assignment: CDR1 MDHEN and CDR2 SYDVKM. The CDR3 DNA reads as TGTGCCAGCAGTTTATCTAGGAGCAACCCGATCCCCTACGAGCAGTACTTC. Amino acid sequence: CASSLSRSNPIPYEQYF.

On this clone itself: Other DNA sequences in the sample encode the same CDR3. V usage is TRBV18 and J usage is TRBJ1-1; D is uncertain. The CDR3 loop spans 12 amino acids. The V gene lost 3 bases and the J gene lost 5 bases, with 7 bases spanning the gap. Germline CDR1 is KGHSH and CDR2 is LQKENI. CDR3 in DNA: TGTGCCAGCTCACCTCAGGTAACTGAAGCTTTCTTT. Its translation: CASSPQVTEAFF.

In regard to this clone: At one end, the junction sequence differs from germline, possibly due to a read error. This chain connects TRBV2 to TRBJ2-5, with 10 bases fitting TRBD2. CDR3 length: 13 amino acids. In germline, CDR1 is SNHLY, CDR2 FYNNEI. The DNA for the CDR3 is TGTGCCAGCCGGGAGGGGACTAGCGCCTCCCGTGACTTC. Encoded protein: CASREGTSASRDF.

The chain employs TRBV10-1 and TRBJ1-4; D might be TRBD1 (5 bases). The CDR3 contains 14 residues. Germline CDR1 WNHNN, CDR2 SYGVQD (reference sequence). V dropped 3 bases and J dropped 7 bases, with 12 bases sitting between them. In DNA form, the CDR3 reads TGCGCCAGCAGTGATGTCAGGGAGAGTGAAAAACTGTTTTTT. Translated: CASSDVRESEKLFF.

The genes are TRBV5-1 and TRBJ1-2, with 7 bases identical to TRBD1. The CDR3 has 15 amino acids. Germline CDR1 reads SGHRS; CDR2 reads YFSETQ. Germline trimming cut 2 bases from V and 3 bases from J; bases unmatched to any gene: 7. CDR3 nucleotide sequence: TGCGCCAGCAGCTTTGGGGCAGGGGGTGACTATGGCTACACCTTC. Residues: CASSFGAGGDYGYTF.

This clone was picked up one time. The V call is TRBV28, the J call TRBJ2-2; 9 bases are shared with TRBD1. With V trimmed by 5 bases and J by 6 bases, 4 bases remained unmatched. CDR3 length: 14 amino acids. From germline, CDR1 is MDHEN and CDR2 SYDVKM. CDR3 residues: CASSIHRGPGELFF. DNA of the CDR3: TGTGCCAGCAGTATCCACAGGGGGCCCGGGGAGCTGTTTTTT.

V and J are TRBV9 and TRBJ1-2; 12 nucleotides agree with TRBD1. Trimming cost V 2 bases and J 5 bases; bases outside gene matches: 1. There are 14 residues in the CDR3. Germline CDR1 reads SGDLS; CDR2 reads YYNGEE. The CDR3 sequence is CASSVGQGAYGYTF. CDR3 in DNA: TGTGCCAGCAGCGTGGGACAGGGGGCTTATGGCTACACCTTC.

The chain combines TRBV5-1 with TRBJ2-1, with TRBD1 identical over 7 bases. The CDR3 extends over 15 amino acids. The J segment lost 5 bases and the V segment lost 0 bases, leaving 5 bases of the junction unmatched. Per the germline V gene, CDR1 is SGHRS and CDR2 is YFSETQ. CDR3 protein: CASSLAWDRNNEQFF. The CDR3 nucleotides are TGCGCCAGCAGCTTGGCCTGGGACAGAAACAATGAGCAGTTCTTC.

The gene calls are TRBV19 and TRBJ1-5; TRBD1 aligns across 8 bases. The CDR3 loop spans 14 amino acids. V shed 7 bases and J 4 bases; nucleotides not matched to a gene: 6. Germline values: CDR1 LNHDA, CDR2 SQIVND (reference sequence). CDR3: CASTTGQVNQPQHF. The CDR3 DNA sequence: TGTGCCAGTACCACGGGACAGGTAAATCAGCCCCAGCATTTT.

This chain joins TRBV6-6 and TRBJ2-7; 10 positions match TRBD2. V was clipped by 6 bases and J by 6 bases; unmatched bases: 8. Germline-derived CDR1 and CDR2 are MNHNY and SVGAGI (reference sequence). The CDR3 has 14 residues. The CDR3 DNA reads TGTGCCAGCAGCATAACTAGCGGGAAAGGCGAGCAGTACTTC. Amino acid sequence: CASSITSGKGEQYF.

This clone was counted only a few times. V and J are TRBV30 and TRBJ1-4; D is undetermined. V dropped 4 bases and J dropped 8 bases, with 17 bases sitting between them. The CDR3 length is 14 residues. Germline assignment: CDR1 GTSNPN and CDR2 SVGIG (reference sequence). Here the CDR3 DNA reads TGTGCCTGGAACACGCGGCAGGAGGGCGAAAAACTGTTTTTT. Its translation: CAWNTRQEGEKLFF.

The rearrangement uses TRBV4-1 and TRBJ1-3; D unresolved. The V gene's germline CDR1 is MGHRA and CDR2 YSYEKL. The length of the CDR3 is 15 residues. Trimming pared 1 base from V and 0 bases from J, leaving 7 bases between. CDR3 protein: CASSQVGFSGNTIYF. The CDR3 nucleotides are TGCGCCAGCAGCCAAGTGGGGTTCTCTGGAAACACCATATATTTT.

The gene calls are TRBV28 and TRBJ1-1; the D gene is possibly TRBD1 (6 bases). This CDR3 contains 15 residues. Trimming left V 2 bases short and J 0 bases short, with 10 bases between. Germline CDR1 MDHEN, CDR2 SYDVKM. The CDR3 coding sequence is TGTGCCAGCAGTTTACCCGGACAGTTGAACACTGAAGCTTTCTTT. The encoded protein is CASSLPGQLNTEAFF.

This chain uses TRBV6-5 with TRBJ2-3; D remains ambiguous. This CDR3 is built from 15 residues. Germline loops: CDR1 MNHEY, CDR2 SVGAGI. Trimming removed 2 bases at V and 1 base at J, with 10 bases between. CDR3 DNA sequence: TGTGCCAGCAGTTACGCGAAGTTCGGCACAGATACGCAGTATTTT. It encodes CASSYAKFGTDTQYF.